These 11 T cell receptor beta chains share one sample of origin, sequenced in a study of T cell changes during pregnancy in multiple sclerosis. Here immunoSEQ multiplex PCR was the method, and the copy in TCRdb shows in-frame clones only, minus some. The sample yields about 70,000 clones, approximately 92% seen once. Sequencing was performed on CD8+ T cells from peripheral blood mononuclear cells, taken in the third trimester of pregnancy. The receptors here all came from a female donor in good health, enrolled as a control in a pregnancy study.

The chain couples TRBV6-6 to TRBJ1-4; unclear D gene. The CDR3 spans 14 residues. Per the germline V gene, CDR1 is MNHNY and CDR2 is SVGAGI (reference sequence). Trimming removed 7 bases at V and 5 bases at J, with 14 bases between. The chain's CDR3 is CASTEVNRNEKLFF. CDR3 bases: TGTGCCAGCACCGAGGTGAATAGAAATGAAAAACTGTTTTTT.

The genes are TRBV9 and TRBJ2-7; D is possibly TRBD2 (7 bases). Per germline, CDR1 SGDLS and CDR2 YYNGEE. Trimming pared 3 bases from V and 4 bases from J, leaving 14 bases between. This CDR3 spans 14 amino acids. The CDR3 DNA sequence: TGTGCCAGCAGCGCACAGGGAGGGGGTTACGAGCAGTACTTC. Translation: CASSAQGGGYEQYF.

This clone was found a few times. A junction boundary mismatches the germline segment, possibly from a read error. This CDR3 is CASSSFEIDRGFAF. The CDR3 nucleotides are TGTGCCAGCAGCTCATTCGAGATAGACAGGGGATTTGCCTTC. J is TRBJ1-2 and V is TRBV7-9; 8 bases fit TRBD1. The germline CDR1 and CDR2 sequences are SEHNR and FQNEAQ (reference sequence). This CDR3 is built from 14 residues.

About this clone: In the same sample, other DNA sequences code for this CDR3. The chain is built from TRBV4-2 and TRBJ2-7; TRBD1 aligns across 7 bases. The CDR3 is made up of 15 amino acids. V was pared by 0 bases and J by 0 bases, with 2 bases of the junction left unmatched. Germline values: CDR1 LGHNA, CDR2 YNFKEQ. This chain's CDR3 is CASSQDRQGSYEQYF. CDR3 DNA: TGTGCCAGCAGCCAAGACCGACAGGGCTCCTACGAGCAGTACTTC.

A word on this clone: Its ends do not fully match the called genes, so a read error is possible. The chain employs TRBV7-9 and TRBJ2-7; TRBD1 matches at 10 bases. Per the germline V gene, CDR1 is SEHNR and CDR2 is FQNEAQ (reference sequence). The CDR3 covers 13 residues. The CDR3, as DNA: TGTGCCAGCAGCCTGGGGACAGGGGATTTGTATAACTTC. Translating gives CASSLGTGDLYNF.

The chain couples TRBV7-8 to TRBJ2-1; 7 nucleotides agree with TRBD2. Germline V gives CDR1 SGHVS, CDR2 FQNEAQ. J gave up 8 bases and V 5 bases, and 12 bases lay outside the gene matches. CDR3 length: 15 amino acids. The DNA of the CDR3 is TGTGCCAGCAGCCTGCGACTAGCCACCCTTTATGAGCAGTTCTTC. It translates to CASSLRLATLYEQFF.

The chain couples TRBV5-4 to TRBJ1-1, with 8 bases aligning to TRBD1. CDR1 and CDR2 (germline): SGHNT, YYREEE (reference sequence). There are 15 residues in the CDR3. The J segment lost 5 bases and the V segment lost 6 bases, leaving 12 bases of the junction unmatched. Written as DNA, the CDR3 is TGTGCCAGCATCGGAGACCAGGGGGCGCGGACTGAAGCTTTCTTT. Translated: CASIGDQGARTEAFF.

The chain recombines TRBV4-3 with TRBJ2-7; 9 bases match TRBD1. Germline CDR1 LGHNA, CDR2 YSLEER. With V trimmed by 3 bases and J by 3 bases, 9 bases remained unmatched. The CDR3 runs to 16 residues. CDR3 protein: CASSQASGTGHYEQYF. CDR3 coding DNA: TGCGCCAGCAGCCAGGCTTCCGGGACAGGGCACTACGAGCAGTACTTC.

V and J are TRBV11-1 and TRBJ2-7, with 7 bases that match TRBD2. J gave up 5 bases and V 5 bases, and 9 bases lay outside the gene matches. The germline V gene encodes CDR1 SGHAT and CDR2 FQDESV (reference sequence). CDR3 length equals 14 residues. The chain's CDR3 is CASSQWGGKDEQYF. The CDR3 DNA is TGTGCCAGCAGCCAATGGGGGGGAAAGGACGAGCAGTACTTC.

CDR3 nucleotide sequence: TGCGCCAGCAGCCAATTTGAGGGCACTGAAGCTTTCTTT. Its translation is CASSQFEGTEAFF. J is TRBJ1-1 and V is TRBV4-1; no clear D. The V gene's germline CDR1 is MGHRA and CDR2 YSYEKL. Trimming took off 2 bases at V and 4 bases at J, with 8 bases between the two ends. The CDR3 length is 13 residues.

This chain connects TRBV7-8 to TRBJ2-7, with 8 bases lining up with TRBD1. The junction had 4 bases not matched to a gene; V was cut back by 5 bases and J by 1 base. The V gene's germline CDR1 is SGHVS and CDR2 FQNEAQ. The length of the CDR3 is 14 residues. This chain's CDR3 is CASSPGTGSYEQYF. The CDR3 bases are TGTGCCAGCAGCCCGGGGACAGGTTCCTACGAGCAGTACTTC.